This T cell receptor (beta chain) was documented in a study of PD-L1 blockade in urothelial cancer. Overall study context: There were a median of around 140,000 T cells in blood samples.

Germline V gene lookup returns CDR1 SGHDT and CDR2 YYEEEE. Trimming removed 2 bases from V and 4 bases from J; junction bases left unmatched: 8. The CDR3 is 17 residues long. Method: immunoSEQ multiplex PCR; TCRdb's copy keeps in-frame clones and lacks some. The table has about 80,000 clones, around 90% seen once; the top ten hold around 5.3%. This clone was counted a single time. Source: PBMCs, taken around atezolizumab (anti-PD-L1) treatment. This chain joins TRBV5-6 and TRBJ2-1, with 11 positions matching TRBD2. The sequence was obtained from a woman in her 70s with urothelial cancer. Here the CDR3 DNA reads TGTGCCAGCAGCTTCCTTGCTGGGACTAGCGGTTACAATGAGCAGTTCTTC. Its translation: CASSFLAGTSGYNEQFF.